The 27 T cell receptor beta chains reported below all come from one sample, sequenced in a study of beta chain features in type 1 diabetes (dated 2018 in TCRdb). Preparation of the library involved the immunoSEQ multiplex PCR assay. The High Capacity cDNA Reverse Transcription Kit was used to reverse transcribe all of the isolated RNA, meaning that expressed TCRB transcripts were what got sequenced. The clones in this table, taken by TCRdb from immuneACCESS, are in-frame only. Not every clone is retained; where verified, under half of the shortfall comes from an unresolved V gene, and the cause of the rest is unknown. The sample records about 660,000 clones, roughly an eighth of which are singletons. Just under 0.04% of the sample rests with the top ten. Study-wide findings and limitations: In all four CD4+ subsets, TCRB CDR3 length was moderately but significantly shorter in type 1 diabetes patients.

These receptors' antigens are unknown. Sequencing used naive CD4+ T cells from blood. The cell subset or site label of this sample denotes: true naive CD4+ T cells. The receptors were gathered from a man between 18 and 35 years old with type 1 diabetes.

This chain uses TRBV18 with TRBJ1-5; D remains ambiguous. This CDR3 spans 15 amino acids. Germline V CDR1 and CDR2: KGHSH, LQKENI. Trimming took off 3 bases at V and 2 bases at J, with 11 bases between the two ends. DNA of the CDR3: TGTGCCAGCTCACCGGGAGTGTCGGGCAATCAGCCCCAGCATTTT. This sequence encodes CASSPGVSGNQPQHF.

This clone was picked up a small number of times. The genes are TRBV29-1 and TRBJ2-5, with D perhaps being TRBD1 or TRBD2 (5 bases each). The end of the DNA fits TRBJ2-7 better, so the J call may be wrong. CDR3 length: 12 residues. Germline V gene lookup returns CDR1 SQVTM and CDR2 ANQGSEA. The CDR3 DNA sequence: TGCAGCGCCCGGGACGGACCCTACGAGCAGTACTTC. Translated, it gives CSARDGPYEQYF.

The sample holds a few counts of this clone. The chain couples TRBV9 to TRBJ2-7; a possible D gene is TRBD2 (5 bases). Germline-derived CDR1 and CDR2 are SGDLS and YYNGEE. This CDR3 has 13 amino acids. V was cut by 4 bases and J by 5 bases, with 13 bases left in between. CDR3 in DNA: TGTGCCAGCAGCCCCCACGACTATGACGAGCAGTACTTC. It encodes CASSPHDYDEQYF.

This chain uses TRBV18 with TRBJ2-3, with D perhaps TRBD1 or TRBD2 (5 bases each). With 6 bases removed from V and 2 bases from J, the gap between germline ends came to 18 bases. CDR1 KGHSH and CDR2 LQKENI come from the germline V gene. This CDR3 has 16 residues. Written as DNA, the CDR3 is TGTGCCAGCTCTCAAGCCCCCCCAGGGACCACAGATACGCAGTATTTT. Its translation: CASSQAPPGTTDTQYF.

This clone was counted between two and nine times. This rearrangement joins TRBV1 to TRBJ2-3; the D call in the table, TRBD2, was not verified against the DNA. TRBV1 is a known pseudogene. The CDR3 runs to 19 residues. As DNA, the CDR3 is TGCACCAGCAGCCAAGAAACGAAGTCTAGCGGGAGTAGCACAGATACGCAGTATTTT. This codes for CTSSQETKSSGSSTDTQYF.

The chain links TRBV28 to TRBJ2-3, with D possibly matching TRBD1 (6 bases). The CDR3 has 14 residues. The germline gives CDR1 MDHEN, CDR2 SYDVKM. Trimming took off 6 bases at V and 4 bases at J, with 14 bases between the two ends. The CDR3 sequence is CASSHREGADTQYF. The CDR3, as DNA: TGTGCCAGCAGCCACAGGGAAGGCGCAGATACGCAGTATTTT.

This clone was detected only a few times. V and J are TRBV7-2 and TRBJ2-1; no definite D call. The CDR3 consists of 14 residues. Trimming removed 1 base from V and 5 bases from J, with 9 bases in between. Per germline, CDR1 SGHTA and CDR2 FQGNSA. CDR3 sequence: CASSLVLGDNEQFF. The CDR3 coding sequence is TGTGCCAGCAGCTTAGTGTTGGGTGACAATGAGCAGTTCTTC.

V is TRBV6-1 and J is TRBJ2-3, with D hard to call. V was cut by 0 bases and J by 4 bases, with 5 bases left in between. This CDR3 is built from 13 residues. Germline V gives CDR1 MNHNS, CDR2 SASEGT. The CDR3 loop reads CASSEALPDTQYF. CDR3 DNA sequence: TGTGCCAGCAGTGAAGCGCTCCCAGATACGCAGTATTTT.

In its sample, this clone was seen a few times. CDR3 region: CASSSFGETSYEQYF. CDR3 DNA: TGTGCCAGCAGCTCCTTCGGGGAGACTTCCTACGAGCAGTACTTC. The genes are TRBV7-6 and TRBJ2-7; D might be TRBD2 (5 bases). The V end lost 4 bases, the J end lost 1 base, and 14 bases lay between the germline ends. CDR1 SGHVS and CDR2 FNYEAQ come from the germline V gene. The CDR3 runs to 15 residues.

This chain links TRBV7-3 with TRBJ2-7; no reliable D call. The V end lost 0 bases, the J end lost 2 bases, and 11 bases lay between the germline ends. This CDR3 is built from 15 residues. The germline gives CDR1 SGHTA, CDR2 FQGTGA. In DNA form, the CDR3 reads TGTGCCAGCAGCTTAACCGGCGGATTAGCCTACGAGCAGTACTTC. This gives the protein CASSLTGGLAYEQYF.

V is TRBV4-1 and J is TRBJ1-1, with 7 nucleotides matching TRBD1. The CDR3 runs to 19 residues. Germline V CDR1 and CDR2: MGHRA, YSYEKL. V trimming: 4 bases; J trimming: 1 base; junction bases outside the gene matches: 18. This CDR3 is CASSRFPGTVIPGNTEAFF. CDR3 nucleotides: TGCGCCAGCAGCCGCTTCCCCGGGACAGTAATACCGGGGAACACTGAAGCTTTCTTT.

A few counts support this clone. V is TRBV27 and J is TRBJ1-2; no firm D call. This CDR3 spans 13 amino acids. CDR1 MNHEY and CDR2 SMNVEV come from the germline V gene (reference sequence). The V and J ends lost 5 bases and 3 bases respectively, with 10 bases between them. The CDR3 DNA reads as TGTGCCAGCAGTGTTGACGGATACTATGGCTACACCTTC. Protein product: CASSVDGYYGYTF.

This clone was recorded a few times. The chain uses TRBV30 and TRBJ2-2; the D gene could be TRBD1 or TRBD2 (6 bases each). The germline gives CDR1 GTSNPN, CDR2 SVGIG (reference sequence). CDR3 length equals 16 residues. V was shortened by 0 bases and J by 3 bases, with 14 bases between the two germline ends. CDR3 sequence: CAWSVLIGGYTGELFF. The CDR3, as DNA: TGTGCCTGGAGTGTACTGATAGGGGGGTACACCGGGGAGCTGTTTTTT.

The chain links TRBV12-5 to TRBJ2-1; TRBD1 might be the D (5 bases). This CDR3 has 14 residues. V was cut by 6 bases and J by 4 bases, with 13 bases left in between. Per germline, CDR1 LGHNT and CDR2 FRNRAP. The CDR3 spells CASGGPNGYNEQFF. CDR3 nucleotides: TGTGCTAGTGGGGGGCCTAATGGGTACAATGAGCAGTTCTTC.

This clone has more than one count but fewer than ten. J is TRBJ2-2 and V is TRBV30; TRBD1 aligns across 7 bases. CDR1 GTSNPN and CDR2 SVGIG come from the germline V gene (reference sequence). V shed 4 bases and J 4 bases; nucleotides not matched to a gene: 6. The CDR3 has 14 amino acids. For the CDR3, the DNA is TGTGCCTGGAAAGGACAGGTCCTCACCGGGGAGCTGTTTTTT. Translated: CAWKGQVLTGELFF.

Written as DNA, the CDR3 is TGTGCCAGCAGCTTAGACTTCCAGCCCCAGCATTTT. Its protein product is CASSLDFQPQHF. The chain employs TRBV7-2 and TRBJ1-5, with D uncertain. This CDR3 contains 12 residues. Per germline, CDR1 SGHTA and CDR2 FQGNSA. Between the trimmed V and J ends, which lost 1 base and 7 bases, there was a span of 5 bases.

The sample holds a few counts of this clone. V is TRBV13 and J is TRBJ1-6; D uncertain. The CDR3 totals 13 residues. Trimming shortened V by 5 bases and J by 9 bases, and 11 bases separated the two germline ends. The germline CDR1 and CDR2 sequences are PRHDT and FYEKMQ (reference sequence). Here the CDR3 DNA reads TGTGCCAGCAGCACAGACGATCTTTCACCCCTCCACTTT. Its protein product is CASSTDDLSPLHF.

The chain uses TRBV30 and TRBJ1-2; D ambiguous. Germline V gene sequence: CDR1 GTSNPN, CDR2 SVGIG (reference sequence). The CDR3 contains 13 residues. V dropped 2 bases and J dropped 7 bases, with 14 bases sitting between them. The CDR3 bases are TGTGCCTGGAGTCCCTCTACCGAGGGTGGCTACACCTTC. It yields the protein CAWSPSTEGGYTF.

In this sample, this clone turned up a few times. The CDR3, as DNA: TGTGCCAGCAGCCCCCCCGGGACAGGTGTTGAAGCTTTCTTT. Translating it yields CASSPPGTGVEAFF. The chain recombines TRBV7-8 with TRBJ1-1; 8 nucleotides match TRBD1. The CDR3 totals 14 residues. Trimming removed 5 bases from V and 7 bases from J; junction bases left unmatched: 9. Germline CDR1 SGHVS, CDR2 FQNEAQ.

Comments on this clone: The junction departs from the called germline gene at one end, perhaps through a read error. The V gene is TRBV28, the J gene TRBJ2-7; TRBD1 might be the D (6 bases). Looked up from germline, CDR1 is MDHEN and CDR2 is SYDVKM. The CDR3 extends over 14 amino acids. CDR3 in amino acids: CASSSWTASSEQYF. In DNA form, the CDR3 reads TGTGCCAGCAGTTCTTGGACAGCCTCCTCCGAGCAGTACTTC.

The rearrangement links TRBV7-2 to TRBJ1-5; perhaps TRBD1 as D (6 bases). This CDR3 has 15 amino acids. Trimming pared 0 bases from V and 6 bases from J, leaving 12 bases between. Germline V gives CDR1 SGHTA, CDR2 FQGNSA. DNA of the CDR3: TGTGCCAGCAGCTTAGCGGACAGCTCCCGTCAGCCCCAGCATTTT. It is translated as CASSLADSSRQPQHF.

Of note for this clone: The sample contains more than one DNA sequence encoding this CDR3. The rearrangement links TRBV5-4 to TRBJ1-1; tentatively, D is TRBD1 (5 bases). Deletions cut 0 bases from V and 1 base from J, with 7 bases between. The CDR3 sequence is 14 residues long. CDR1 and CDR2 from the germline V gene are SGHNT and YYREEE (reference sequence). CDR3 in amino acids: CASSLGGRNTEAFF. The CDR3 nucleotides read TGTGCCAGCAGCTTGGGGGGGAGGAACACTGAAGCTTTCTTT.

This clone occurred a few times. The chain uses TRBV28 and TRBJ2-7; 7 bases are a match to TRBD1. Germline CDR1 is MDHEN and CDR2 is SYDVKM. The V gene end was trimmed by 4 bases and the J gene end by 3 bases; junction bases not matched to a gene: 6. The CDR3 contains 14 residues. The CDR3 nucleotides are TGTGCCAGCAGTTCCCCGGGACAGATCTACGAGCAGTACTTC. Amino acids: CASSSPGQIYEQYF.

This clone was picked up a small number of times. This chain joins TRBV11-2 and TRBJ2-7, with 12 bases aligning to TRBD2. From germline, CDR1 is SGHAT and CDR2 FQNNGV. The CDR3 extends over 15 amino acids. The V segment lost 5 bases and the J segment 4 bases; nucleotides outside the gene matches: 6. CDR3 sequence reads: CASSRLAGEGYEQYF. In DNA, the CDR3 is TGTGCCAGCAGCCGACTAGCGGGAGAAGGATACGAGCAGTACTTC.

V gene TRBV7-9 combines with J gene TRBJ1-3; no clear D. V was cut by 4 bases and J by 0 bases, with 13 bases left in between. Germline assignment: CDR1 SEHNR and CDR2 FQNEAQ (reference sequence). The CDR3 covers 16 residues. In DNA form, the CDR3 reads TGTGCCAGCAGCTACCAGATGGGCAGCTCTGGAAACACCATATATTTT. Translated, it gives CASSYQMGSSGNTIYF.

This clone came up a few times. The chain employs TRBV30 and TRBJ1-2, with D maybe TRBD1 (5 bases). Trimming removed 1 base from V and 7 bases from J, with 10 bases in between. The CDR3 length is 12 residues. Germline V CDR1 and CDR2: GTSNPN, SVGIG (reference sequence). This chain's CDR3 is CAWSGAGSGYTF. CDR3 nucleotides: TGTGCCTGGAGTGGGGCAGGGAGTGGCTACACCTTC.

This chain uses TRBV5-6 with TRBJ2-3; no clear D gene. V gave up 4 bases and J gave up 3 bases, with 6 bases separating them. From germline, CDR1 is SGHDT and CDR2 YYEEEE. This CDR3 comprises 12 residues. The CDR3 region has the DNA TGTGCCAGCAGCCGTCGTACAGATACGCAGTATTTT. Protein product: CASSRRTDTQYF.